The rows below give T cell receptor beta chains drawn from one sample of a study of T cells in Graves' hyperthyroidism and ophthalmopathy. One entry per CDR3 protein, called by TCRdb with MiXCR from the multiplex PCR reads. This table has some 510,000 distinct CDR3 sequences, less than 25% appearing once. What was sequenced was blood. Source of these receptors: a man between 18 and 29 years old with Graves' hyperthyroidism. CDR3s include the opening cysteine and the closing phenylalanine or tryptophan. A D gene is named only where the DNA matches it firmly. The size field is filled for only some rows; it gives once, few, many or a size class.

>TRBD1|-|TRBJ1-2|TRBV6-1
TGTGCCAGCAGCCGCGGACAGGATAACTATGGCTACACCTTC
CASSRGQDNYGYTF
>-|many|TRBJ2-7|TRBV7-8
TGTGCCAGCAGCTTAGAGGCCGGGGAGACCTCCTACGAGCAGTACTTC
CASSLEAGETSYEQYF
>-|many|TRBJ1-6|TRBV28
TGTGCCAGCAGTTCCGGGACCGGAAATTCACCCCTCCACTTT
CASSSGTGNSPLHF
>-|-|TRBJ2-3|TRBV6-1
TGTGACAGCAGCTCAGGACAGCCGAGTGAAGATACGCAGTATTTT
CDSSSGQPSEDTQYF
>-|many|TRBJ1-1|TRBV12-3/TRBV12-4
TGTGCCAGCAGTTTTGATGGTAGGGGGACTGAAGCTTTCTTT
CASSFDGRGTEAFF
>-|-|TRBJ1-1|TRBV20-1
TGCAGTGCTCATCAGGGGCGCACTGAAGCTTTCTTT
CSAHQGRTEAFF
>TRBD2|many|TRBJ2-2|TRBV28
TGTGCCAGCAGCCCCCCCGGGACTAGCGGGGGGATAGGGGAGCTGTTTTTT
CASSPPGTSGGIGELFF
>TRBD1|few|TRBJ1-2|TRBV28
TGTGCCAGCAGCCCCGACAGGGGTTGGGGCTACACCTTC
CASSPDRGWGYTF
>-|many|TRBJ1-1|TRBV9
TGTGCCAGCAGCGTAGCCGAGACCGACGAAGCTTTCTTT
CASSVAETDEAFF
>-|-|TRBJ1-5|TRBV12-3/TRBV12-4
TGTGCCAGCAGTTCATACCTACAGGGATTGAATCAGCCCCAGCATTTT
CASSSYLQGLNQPQHF
>-|many|TRBJ2-7|TRBV9
TGTGCCAGCAGTACCGGGAGTGACGAGCAGTACTTC
CASSTGSDEQYF
>TRBD2|few|TRBJ2-2|TRBV12-3/TRBV12-4
TGTGCCAGCAGCCCCGGGGGGGCGTCCGGGGAGCTGTTTTTT
CASSPGGASGELFF
>-|many|TRBJ2-7|TRBV29-1
TGCAGCGTTGTAAGGGACCACTCCTACGAGCAGTACTTC
CSVVRDHSYEQYF
>-|-|TRBJ2-5|TRBV30
TGTGCCTCGTTCTTCGGAGAGACCCAGTACTTC
CASFFGETQYF
>TRBD1|-|TRBJ1-5|TRBV6-2/TRBV6-3
TGTGCCAGCAGTTGGGCCGGGACAGGGCAGCCATCTCGTCAGCCCCAGCATTTT
CASSWAGTGQPSRQPQHF
>-|many|TRBJ2-2|TRBV6-1
TGTGCCAGCAGTCCACCGGACAAGGGGGACACCGGGGAGCTGTTTTTT
CASSPPDKGDTGELFF
>-|many|TRBJ2-7|TRBV12-3/TRBV12-4
TGTGCCAGCACCTGGGGGAACCCCAGCTCCTACGAGCAGTACTTC
CASTWGNPSSYEQYF
>TRBD1|-|TRBJ1-5|TRBV30
TGTGCCTGGAGTACAGACAGGGCCCTGCGGCAGCCCCAGCATTTT
CAWSTDRALRQPQHF
>TRBD1|many|TRBJ1-2|TRBV6-5
TGTGCCAGCAGTTACCGGGACAGCAAACGTAACTATGGCTACACCTTC
CASSYRDSKRNYGYTF
>TRBD1|many|TRBJ2-5|TRBV6-1
TGTGCCAGCAGCCCCGGGACAGGGGTAGGGGAGACCCAGTACTTC
CASSPGTGVGETQYF
>TRBD1|few|TRBJ2-2|TRBV7-6
TGTGCCAGCACCCCGACAGGGAACACCGGGGAGCTGTCTTTT
CASTPTGNTGELSF
>-|many|TRBJ2-7|TRBV2
TGTGCCAGCAGGGGGGACGGCGGCTACGAGCAGTACTTC
CASRGDGGYEQYF
>TRBD1|-|TRBJ2-2|TRBV30
TGTGCCTGGAGTCGGGACAGGGTTTCCGGGGAGCTGTTTTTT
CAWSRDRVSGELFF
>-|few|TRBJ1-5|TRBV28
TGTGCCAGCAGTTTACTTTCGGTGTCTGGTCAGCCCCAGCATTTT
CASSLLSVSGQPQHF
>-|-|TRBJ1-2|TRBV6-1
TGTGCCAGCAGCTTCCTACAGGCAGGGCTGTATGGCTACACCTTC
CASSFLQAGLYGYTF
>TRBD1|many|TRBJ1-2|TRBV5-1
TGCGCCAGCAGCTTGAGAATAGGGGGCGACTATGGCTACACCTTC
CASSLRIGGDYGYTF
>-|few|TRBJ2-2|TRBV30
TGTGCCTGGAGGGGGGCCGGGACCGGGAACACCGGGGAGCTGTTTTTT
CAWRGAGTGNTGELFF
>-|many|TRBJ1-1|TRBV9
TGTGCCAGCAGCCTAGAACCACAGGGTAGCGGAGCTTTCTTT
CASSLEPQGSGAFF
>TRBD2|-|TRBJ2-4|TRBV15
TGTGCCACCAGCAGCCTCGGACTAGGGCTAGCCAAAAACATTCAGTACTTC
CATSSLGLGLAKNIQYF
>-|-|TRBJ1-1|TRBV12-3/TRBV12-4
TGTGCCAGCAGCCGACCATTGGTTTTGGCTGAAGCTTTCTTT
CASSRPLVLAEAFF
>TRBD1|few|TRBJ2-2|TRBV5-5
TGTGCCAGCGTATTTTCTCGGGACAGGGCCGGCGGGGAGCTGTTTTTT
CASVFSRDRAGGELFF
>-|many|TRBJ2-5|TRBV20-1
TGCAGTGCGAAAGACCCGACCGTGTACCAAGAGACCCAGTACTTC
CSAKDPTVYQETQYF
>-|many|TRBJ2-7|TRBV6-5
TGTGCCAGCAGAATGATGAACGAGCAGTACTTC
CASRMMNEQYF
>-|many|TRBJ2-7|TRBV15
TGTGCCACCAGCAGAGATAATCAAGGCTACGAGCAGTACTTC
CATSRDNQGYEQYF
>-|few|TRBJ2-5|TRBV12-3/TRBV12-4
TGTGCCAGCAGGATGGGACGCCGTTGGGAGACCCAGTACTTC
CASRMGRRWETQYF
>TRBD2|many|TRBJ2-7|TRBV6-5
TGTGCCAGCAGTTACGATGGGACTAGCCCATGGGCGGGAGAGCAGTACTTC
CASSYDGTSPWAGEQYF
>TRBD1|many|TRBJ2-5|TRBV5-1
TGCGCCAGCAGCCTAATCCCCGGGACAGGGGTGGAGACCCAGTACTTC
CASSLIPGTGVETQYF
>-|few|TRBJ2-2|TRBV28
TGTGCCAGCAGTCCCGGGACGGGAAAACTAACCGGGGAGCTGTTTTTT
CASSPGTGKLTGELFF
>-|-|TRBJ1-1|TRBV20-1
TGCAGTGCTAGAGAAGACAGTCCCACTGAAGCTTTCTTT
CSAREDSPTEAFF
>-|-|TRBJ2-2|TRBV29-1
TGCAGCGTTGAGGCGGGGACCGGGGAGCTGTTTTTT
CSVEAGTGELFF
>-|many|TRBJ2-5|TRBV2
TGTGCCAGCGGGGGGTACGGGAAAGCCGGGACCCAGTACTTC
CASGGYGKAGTQYF
>TRBD2|few|TRBJ2-5|TRBV5-6
TGTGCCAGCAGCTTGGCCCTGGTCGGCGGGGGGGCCGGGGAGACCCAGTACTTC
CASSLALVGGGAGETQYF
>-|-|TRBJ1-1|TRBV9
TGTGCCAGCAGCGAGGCCCTCTCTAACACTGAAGCTTTCTTT
CASSEALSNTEAFF
>TRBD1|many|TRBJ1-1|TRBV20-1
TGCAGTGCTAGAGCCCACAGGGGGAAAGGTGAAGCTTTCTTT
CSARAHRGKGEAFF